This T cell receptor (beta chain) is drawn from a study of T-cell memory formation after mild COVID-19 (dated by TCRdb to the early 2020s). Regarding the research as a whole: Most TCR sequence clusters were specific to one of the two donors. Two young, previously healthy adult volunteers made up the cohort, one male and one female. In a couple of donors, T-cell clones that expanded and contracted after mild COVID-19 were followed by sequencing TCRalpha and TCRbeta repertoires longitudinally.

Sequencing took place on an Illumina NovaSeq 6000. TCRalpha and TCRbeta cDNA libraries were constructed by 5'RACE with constant-segment primers, with sample barcodes and unique molecular identifiers being introduced. RNA was extracted from every sample with Trizol reagent. Amplification of the libraries took two PCR steps, and the second step added a second sample barcode plus Illumina TruSeq adapters. Sequencing of libraries was performed on an Illumina NovaSeq with 2 x 150 bp paired-end reads. Under the source paper's analysis protocol: Demultiplexing of reads and collapsing into UMI-guided consensus sequences were performed with migec v1.2.7. With mixcr v2.1.11, UMI consensuses were aligned to TRA and TRB V and J templates and assembled into clonotypes. Clonotypes were classified as expanded or contracted when called significant by both edgeR and NoisET, with noise models trained on biological replicates. edgeR calls used a false discovery rate-adjusted p below 0.01 and a log2 fold-change threshold of 1. PCA with hierarchical clustering of max-normalized trajectories of the 1000 most abundant clonotypes was used as exploratory dynamics analysis. The CD4 or CD8 phenotype of responding clones was assigned using the separately sequenced CD4+ and CD8+ repertoires. Using fastp trimming at Q25 and MiXCR clonotype assembly, TCRdb reanalyzed the public sequencing data and kept in-frame beta chains. Rows with one shared CDR3 protein collapse into an entry with the most common genes and DNA. The V and J calls and clone size are TCRdb's, not the authors'. The sample table records 350,000 to 500,000 distinct CDR3 sequences; approximately 20% of these occur just once. Clones ranked in the top ten supply more than 8% of the sample.

The germline V gene sets CDR1 to SGDLS and CDR2 to YYNGEE. The CDR3 contains 16 residues, cysteine and phenylalanine counted. Of all the DNA, just the CDR3 is kept, 48 bases in frame from base 1. Relative to germline, V is 4 bases shorter and J is 0 bases shorter, with 13 bases between their ends. Ficoll-Paque density gradient centrifugation was the method used to isolate PBMCs. This clonotype was seen a handful of times. The antigen it recognizes is unknown. Base qualities are not at hand, and no much larger clone is one base apart. Overall results and qualifications from the work: The detection of some responding clones in pre-infection memory suggests that pre-existing cross-reactive memory T cells joined the SARS-CoV-2 response. SARS-CoV-2 specificity was not confirmed for the second-wave clones peaking on day 37. Balanced CD4/CD8 phenotypes were observed for clones contracting from day 15 to 85, whereas a bias towards CD4+ was observed for a second wave of clones expanding from day 15 to 37. Contracting CD4+ clones were found mainly in CM and EM memory subsets, while CD8+ clones were enriched in EMRA. Only a couple of mild cases were covered in the study, and larger cohorts including severe cases with pre-infection samples were considered necessary.

The sequence came from an adult woman who had mild COVID-19 (a few samples of this study predate the infection). The sample titles of this study are shuffled in the database, so cell type and time point are left out; the donor was told from shared clones. Material: PBMCs or a T cell subset sorted from them (not recorded which). The sequence joins TRBV9 to TRBJ2-2, with TRBD2 perhaps the D gene, on 5 matching bases. In nucleotides, the sequence is TGTGCCAGCAGCCCCTCGAGACTATCGAACACCGGGGAGCTGTTTTTT. Its protein is CASSPSRLSNTGELFF.